The 29 T cell receptor beta chains reported below all come from one sample, sequenced in a study of radiation and T cells in renal cell carcinoma. Assay used: immunoSEQ multiplex PCR; TCRdb lists only in-frame clones, some missing. The sample holds about 47,000 clones, approximately 80% seen once. Indicated time point: blood 2 weeks post-SBRT. Treatment of the sample: 15 Gy SBRT to primary tumor, nephrectomy 4 weeks later. Sequenced material: blood, taken from a patient whose treatment included radiotherapy and nephrectomy. Every receptor here comes from a woman aged 70-85 years with renal cell carcinoma.

A remark on this clone: One end of the junction fails to match germline, which may point to a read error. This chain connects TRBV5-4 to TRBJ2-7; perhaps TRBD1 as D (5 bases). CDR1 and CDR2 from the germline V gene are SGHNT and YYREEE (reference sequence). The CDR3 loop spans 12 amino acids. CDR3 bases: TGTGCCAGCAGCTTGGACACAGGTGGGAATGTTTTC. Encoded protein: CASSLDTGGNVF.

The chain combines TRBV6-4 with TRBJ1-4; 7 bases agree with TRBD1. In germline, CDR1 is MRHNA, CDR2 SNTAGT. The CDR3 length is 17 residues. V lost 8 bases and J lost 7; bases outside the gene matches: 19. The chain's CDR3 is CASDMRTGGGGGEKLFF. CDR3 coding DNA: TGTGCCAGCGACATGCGGACAGGTGGAGGAGGAGGTGAAAAACTGTTTTTT.

In nucleotides, the CDR3 is TGCGCCAGCAGCCAAGAGATCGGACCCTATGGCTACACCTTC. Amino acid sequence: CASSQEIGPYGYTF. The genes are TRBV4-1 and TRBJ1-2; D unclear. Germline CDR1 reads MGHRA; CDR2 reads YSYEKL. Trimming removed 0 bases from V and 4 bases from J, with 9 bases in between. The CDR3 runs to 14 residues.

The chain is built from TRBV10-3 and TRBJ2-2; D uncertain. This CDR3 has 11 residues. CDR1 and CDR2 from the germline V gene are ENHRY and SYGVKD. V gave up 11 bases and J gave up 1 base, with 5 bases separating them. CDR3 bases: TGTGCCGGCCGGAACACCGGGGAGCTGTTTTTT. This gives the protein CAGRNTGELFF.

The genes are TRBV6-8 and TRBJ2-4, with D possibly being TRBD1 or TRBD2 (5 bases each). Trimming removed 7 bases at V and 6 bases at J, with 19 bases between. CDR3 length equals 15 residues. The V gene's germline CDR1 is MNHGY and CDR2 SAAAGT. CDR3 DNA: TGTGCCAGCATCCAAAGGGGAGCTCGGGGAAACATTCAGTACTTC. This translates into CASIQRGARGNIQYF.

This rearrangement joins TRBV9 to TRBJ2-5, with D uncertain. Trimming left V 0 bases short and J 1 base short, with 13 bases between. CDR3 length equals 16 residues. In germline, CDR1 is SGDLS, CDR2 YYNGEE. CDR3 amino acids: CASSVGGSRIQETQYF. The CDR3 DNA reads as TGTGCCAGCAGCGTAGGTGGCAGTAGAATCCAAGAGACCCAGTACTTC.

The gene calls are TRBV29-1 and TRBJ2-5, with TRBD1 matching over 10 bases. The CDR3 length is 15 residues. V gave up 7 bases and J gave up 3 bases; unmatched junction bases: 11. Germline lookup yields CDR1 SQVTM and CDR2 ANQGSEA. In DNA, the CDR3 is TGCAGCGCCGACACAACCGGGACAGGGGAAGAGACCCAGTACTTC. Protein product: CSADTTGTGEETQYF.

This chain uses TRBV19 with TRBJ2-6, with D unresolved. Per the germline V gene, CDR1 is LNHDA and CDR2 is SQIVND (reference sequence). The V and J ends lost 3 bases and 4 bases respectively, with 10 bases between them. The CDR3 spans 15 residues. Written as DNA, the CDR3 is TGTGCCAGTAGTATGGGCCTTTTGGGGGCCAACGTCCTGACTTTC. Amino acid sequence: CASSMGLLGANVLTF. Together with reference TRBV19 and TRBJ2-6, the CDR3 gives the full variable domain: DGGITQSPKYLFRKEGQNVTLSCEQNLNHDAMYWYRQDPGQGLRLIYYSQIVNDFQKGDIAEGYSVSREKKESFPLTVTSAQKNPTAFYLCASSMGLLGANVLTFGAGSRLTVL.

The chain joins TRBV19 to TRBJ2-5; D unclear. Germline values: CDR1 LNHDA, CDR2 SQIVND (reference sequence). V was cut by 4 bases and J by 1 base, with 7 bases left in between. The CDR3 spans 13 residues. The DNA of the CDR3 is TGTGCCAGTAGTAAGAACACCCAAGAGACCCAGTACTTC. Translated: CASSKNTQETQYF.

This clone has only a few counts. The chain couples TRBV7-2 to TRBJ2-2; D ambiguous. Per the germline V gene, CDR1 is SGHTA and CDR2 is FQGNSA. The CDR3 is 12 residues long. V lost 3 bases and J lost 3, with 2 bases in between. The DNA of the CDR3 is TGTGCCAGCAGCTTCGACACCGGGGAGCTGTTTTTT. The encoded protein is CASSFDTGELFF. Supplemented by reference TRBV7-2 and TRBJ2-2, the full variable domain reads GAGVSQSPSNKVTEKGKDVELRCDPISGHTALYWYRQSLGQGLEFLIYFQGNSAPDKSGLPSDRFSAERTGGSVSTLTIQRTQQEDSAVYLCASSFDTGELFFGEGSRLTVL.

CDR3 sequence (DNA): TGTGCCAGCTCACCGGAGCATAGGGGGGAAAAACTGTTTTTT. The encoded protein is CASSPEHRGEKLFF. The chain is built from TRBV18 and TRBJ1-4; D is perhaps TRBD1 (6 bases). This CDR3 region has 14 residues. Germline assignment: CDR1 KGHSH and CDR2 LQKENI. The germline V and J ends were trimmed by 3 bases and 8 bases, with 13 bases remaining between them.

The chain employs TRBV6-1 and TRBJ1-4; 10 positions agree with TRBD1. From germline, CDR1 is MNHNS and CDR2 SASEGT. V gave up 7 bases and J gave up 8 bases; unmatched junction bases: 7. CDR3 length: 14 amino acids. The CDR3 sequence: CASKAGTGEEKLFF. The CDR3 DNA reads TGTGCCAGCAAAGCCGGGACAGGGGAAGAAAAACTGTTTTTT.

The rearrangement uses TRBV7-8 and TRBJ2-7, with TRBD1 matching 7 bases. Germline lookup yields CDR1 SGHVS and CDR2 FQNEAQ. The CDR3 spans 14 residues. The V gene end was trimmed by 1 base and the J gene end by 5 bases; junction bases not matched to a gene: 5. CDR3 nucleotides: TGTGCCAGCAGCTTAGGAGGGGGCGGCCACGAGCAGTACTTC. Translated, it gives CASSLGGGGHEQYF.

This clone came up once. The V and J genes are TRBV5-1 and TRBJ2-3; perhaps TRBD2 as D (6 bases). Germline CDR1 is SGHRS and CDR2 is YFSETQ. V gave up 0 bases and J gave up 4 bases, with 12 bases separating them. This CDR3 is built from 15 residues. This CDR3 is CASSLDGGPPDTQYF. The CDR3 bases are TGCGCCAGCAGCTTGGATGGAGGGCCGCCAGATACGCAGTATTTT. Using reference TRBV5-1 and TRBJ2-3 for the parts outside the CDR3, the full variable domain is KAGVTQTPRYLIKTRGQQVTLSCSPISGHRSVSWYQQTPGQGLQFLFEYFSETQRNKGNFPGRFSGRQFSNSRSEMNVSTLELGDSALYLCASSLDGGPPDTQYFGPGTRLTVL.

CDR3 DNA: TGTGCCAGCAGCTTGTGGTCTCCAGGGACTCTAACTAATGAAAAACTGTTTTTT. Protein product: CASSLWSPGTLTNEKLFF. The chain joins TRBV7-6 to TRBJ1-4; a weak D match, TRBD1 (5 bases). The CDR3 is 18 amino acids. V was pared by 3 bases and J by 1 base, with 18 bases between. Germline assignment: CDR1 SGHVS and CDR2 FNYEAQ. Complete variable domain (other parts from reference TRBV7-6 and TRBJ1-4): GAGVSQSPRYKVTKRGQDVALRCDPISGHVSLYWYRQALGQGPEFLTYFNYEAQQDKSGLPNDRFSAERPEGSISTLTIQRTEQRDSAMYRCASSLWSPGTLTNEKLFFGSGTQLSVL.

This clone was seen only once. The CDR3 nucleotides read TGTGCCAGCAGTGACACCACCCTTTCGAACGGCCATGGCTACACCTTC. Its translation is CASSDTTLSNGHGYTF. V and J are TRBV2 and TRBJ1-2; no clear D. The V and J ends lost 3 bases and 6 bases respectively, with 20 bases between them. Germline V gives CDR1 SNHLY, CDR2 FYNNEI. The CDR3 is 16 residues long.

The rearrangement uses TRBV27 and TRBJ1-4; 9 bases agree with TRBD1. V was clipped by 4 bases and J by 5 bases; unmatched bases: 5. This CDR3 region has 15 residues. Per germline, CDR1 MNHEY and CDR2 SMNVEV (reference sequence). CDR3 loop: CASSSHRGQNEKLFF. The CDR3 nucleotides are TGTGCCAGCAGTTCTCACAGGGGGCAAAATGAAAAACTGTTTTTT.

The chain uses TRBV5-4 and TRBJ1-5, with D possibly TRBD1 on 6 matching bases. V shed 0 bases and J shed 7 bases, with 8 bases lying between them. The CDR3 has 13 residues. In germline, CDR1 is SGHNT, CDR2 YYREEE (reference sequence). CDR3 bases: TGTGCCAGCAGCTTGGAGGGGGAGCAGCCCCAGCATTTT. This sequence encodes CASSLEGEQPQHF. The complete variable domain, with remaining parts taken from reference TRBV5-4 and TRBJ1-5, reads ETGVTQSPTHLIKTRGQQVTLRCSSQSGHNTVSWYQQALGQGPQFIFQYYREEENGRGNFPPRFSGLQFPNYSSELNVNALELDDSALYLCASSLEGEQPQHFGDGTRLSIL.

The chain is built from TRBV7-9 and TRBJ2-1, with TRBD2 as a possible D gene (6 bases). This CDR3 has 17 amino acids. Germline CDR1 SEHNR, CDR2 FQNEAQ (reference sequence). Trimming removed 4 bases from V and 4 bases from J, with 20 bases in between. The CDR3 is CASSSLTSGTYYNEQFF. The CDR3 DNA reads as TGTGCCAGCAGCTCCCTGACTAGTGGGACTTATTACAATGAGCAGTTCTTC.

This clone was detected only once. This sequence joins TRBV5-6 and TRBJ2-7, with D perhaps TRBD2 (6 bases). Germline CDR1 SGHDT, CDR2 YYEEEE. This CDR3 has 14 residues. V shed 0 bases and J shed 7 bases, with 14 bases lying between them. CDR3 sequence: CASSLVGEGGEQYF. In DNA, the CDR3 is TGTGCCAGCAGCTTGGTGGGTGAGGGAGGTGAGCAGTACTTC.

The count of this clone is one. V gene TRBV7-2 combines with J gene TRBJ2-3; 11 positions match TRBD2. Trimming took 1 base from V and 6 from J; bases not matched to a gene: 9. Per germline, CDR1 SGHTA and CDR2 FQGNSA. The CDR3 spans 17 residues. CDR3: CASSLGILAGVSDTQYF. CDR3 in DNA: TGTGCCAGCAGCTTAGGGATACTAGCGGGAGTTTCGGATACGCAGTATTTT.

The table lists this clone with a few counts. V usage is TRBV20-1 and J usage is TRBJ2-5; 8 positions agree with TRBD2. The CDR3 loop spans 11 amino acids. CDR1 is DFQATT, CDR2 SNEGSKA, per germline (reference sequence). As DNA, the CDR3 is TGCAGCCGGGAGGGCGGAGAGACCCAGTACTTC. The encoded protein is CSREGGETQYF.

CDR3 sequence: CASSLGLAGGLDTQYF. The CDR3, as DNA: TGTGCCAGCAGCTTAGGACTAGCGGGAGGTTTAGATACGCAGTATTTT. The chain joins TRBV7-9 to TRBJ2-3, with 13 nucleotides matching TRBD2. From germline, CDR1 is SEHNR and CDR2 FQNEAQ (reference sequence). Trimming at V came to 1 base and at J to 5 bases, leaving 3 bases not matched to a gene. This CDR3 is 16 amino acids long.

The chain links TRBV6-1 to TRBJ2-3; D not resolved. The CDR3 has 11 residues. From germline, CDR1 is MNHNS and CDR2 SASEGT. The ends were cut back, 7 bases at V and 2 bases at J, with 4 bases in the middle. CDR3 amino acids: CASTLTDTQYF. In DNA form, the CDR3 reads TGTGCCAGCACCCTCACAGATACGCAGTATTTT.

The J gene is TRBJ2-3, the V gene TRBV5-1; D perhaps matches TRBD1 (5 bases). V shed 1 base and J shed 2 bases, with 11 bases lying between them. Germline values: CDR1 SGHRS, CDR2 YFSETQ. The CDR3 extends over 15 amino acids. CDR3 loop: CASSLLQVPTDTQYF. DNA for the CDR3: TGCGCCAGCAGCTTGTTACAGGTCCCCACAGATACGCAGTATTTT.

This clone is medium-sized within its sample. V and J are TRBV25-1 and TRBJ1-4; D is uncertain. Trimming left V 11 bases short and J 8 bases short, with 15 bases between. From germline, CDR1 is MGHDK and CDR2 SYGVNS. This CDR3 contains 12 residues. The DNA for the CDR3 is TGTGCCGTCGACCGAGGATTCGAAAAACTGTTTTTT. Its protein is CAVDRGFEKLFF.

The rearrangement links TRBV29-1 to TRBJ1-2, with D tentatively TRBD1 (5 bases). Germline V gene lookup returns CDR1 SQVTM and CDR2 ANQGSEA. The CDR3 covers 15 residues. The V end was cut by 4 bases, the J end by 1 base, with 16 bases between. The CDR3 nucleotides read TGCAGCGTTGCTAGGTCAGGGTCCGGTAACTATGGCTACACCTTC. Protein sequence: CSVARSGSGNYGYTF.

CDR3 coding DNA: TGTGCCAGCAGCAAAGGACTAGTCGCGGCGGCTGAGCAGTTCTTC. Residues: CASSKGLVAAAEQFF. The rearrangement joins TRBV7-9 to TRBJ2-1; 7 bases fit TRBD2. This CDR3 is built from 15 residues. V trimming: 5 bases; J trimming: 9 bases; junction bases outside the gene matches: 13. Per the germline V gene, CDR1 is SEHNR and CDR2 is FQNEAQ (reference sequence).

The chain recombines TRBV5-6 with TRBJ2-1; 9 nucleotides match TRBD2. This CDR3 spans 14 amino acids. Germline V lookup: CDR1 SGHDT, CDR2 YYEEEE. Germline trimming cut 0 bases from V and 6 bases from J; bases unmatched to any gene: 1. CDR3 bases: TGTGCCAGCAGCTTGGGACTAGCGGCCAATGAGCAGTTCTTC. This encodes CASSLGLAANEQFF. The full variable domain, with the rest looked up from reference TRBV5-6 and TRBJ2-1, is DAGVTQSPTHLIKTRGQQVTLRCSPKSGHDTVSWYQQALGQGPQFIFQYYEEEERQRGNFPDRFSGHQFPNYSSELNVNALLLGDSALYLCASSLGLAANEQFFGPGTRLTVL.